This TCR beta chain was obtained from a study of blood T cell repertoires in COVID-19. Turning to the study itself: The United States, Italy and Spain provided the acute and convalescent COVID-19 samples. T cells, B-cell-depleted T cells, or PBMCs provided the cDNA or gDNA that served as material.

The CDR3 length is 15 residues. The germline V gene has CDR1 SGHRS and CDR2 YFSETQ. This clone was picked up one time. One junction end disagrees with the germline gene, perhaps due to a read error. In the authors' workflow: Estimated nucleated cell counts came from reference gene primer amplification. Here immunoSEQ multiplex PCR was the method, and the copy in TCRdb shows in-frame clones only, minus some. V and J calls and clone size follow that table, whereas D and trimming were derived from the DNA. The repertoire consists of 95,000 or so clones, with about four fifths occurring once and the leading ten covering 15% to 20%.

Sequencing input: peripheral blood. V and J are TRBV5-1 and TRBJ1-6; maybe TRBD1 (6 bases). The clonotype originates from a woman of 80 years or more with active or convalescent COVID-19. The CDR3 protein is CASSGDGTKNSPLHF. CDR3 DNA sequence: TGTGCCAGCAGCGGAGACGGGACAAAAAATTCACCCCTCCACTTT.